This T cell receptor beta chain was sequenced in a study of cytomegalovirus exposure and HLA in healthy donors. PCR involved 60 Vbeta and 13 Jbeta primers. The repertoire was sequenced with immunoSEQ multiplex PCR; TCRdb's copy has only in-frame clones and lacks some. The data contain 78,000 or so clones, more than 50% of them singletons. In this sample, this clone turned up a few times. Sequencing was carried out using PBMCs. This TCR came from a male donor in good health and CMV-seropositive.

CDR3 DNA sequence: TGTGCCAGCAGTGCAGACAGGGTGCAGCCCCAGCATTTT. Amino acid sequence: CASSADRVQPQHF. The chain is built from TRBV6-1 and TRBJ1-5, with 7 bases aligning to TRBD1. The germline V gene has CDR1 MNHNS and CDR2 SASEGT. V lost 4 bases, J lost 7 bases, and 4 bases stayed unmatched. This CDR3 has 13 amino acids.